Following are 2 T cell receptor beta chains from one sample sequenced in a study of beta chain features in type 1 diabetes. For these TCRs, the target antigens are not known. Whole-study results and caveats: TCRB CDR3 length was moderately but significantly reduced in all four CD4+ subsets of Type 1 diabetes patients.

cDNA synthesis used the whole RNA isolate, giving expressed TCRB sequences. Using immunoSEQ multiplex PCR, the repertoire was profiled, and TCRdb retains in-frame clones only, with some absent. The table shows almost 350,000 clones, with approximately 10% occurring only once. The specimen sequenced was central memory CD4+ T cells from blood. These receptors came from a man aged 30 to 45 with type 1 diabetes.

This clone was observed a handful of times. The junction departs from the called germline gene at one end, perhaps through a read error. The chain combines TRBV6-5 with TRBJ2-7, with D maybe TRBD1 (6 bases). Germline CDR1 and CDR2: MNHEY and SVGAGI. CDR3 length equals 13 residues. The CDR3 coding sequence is TGTGCCAGCAGTTACTCGAACACTCGACAGGTCGTGTTC. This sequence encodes CASSYSNTRQVVF.

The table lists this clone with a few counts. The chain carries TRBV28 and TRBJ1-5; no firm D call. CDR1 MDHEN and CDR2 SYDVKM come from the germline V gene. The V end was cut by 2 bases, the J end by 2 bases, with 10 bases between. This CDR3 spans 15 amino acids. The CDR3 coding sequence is TGTGCCAGCAGTTTAACGGGCCAGGGCAATCAGCCCCAGCATTTT. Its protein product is CASSLTGQGNQPQHF.